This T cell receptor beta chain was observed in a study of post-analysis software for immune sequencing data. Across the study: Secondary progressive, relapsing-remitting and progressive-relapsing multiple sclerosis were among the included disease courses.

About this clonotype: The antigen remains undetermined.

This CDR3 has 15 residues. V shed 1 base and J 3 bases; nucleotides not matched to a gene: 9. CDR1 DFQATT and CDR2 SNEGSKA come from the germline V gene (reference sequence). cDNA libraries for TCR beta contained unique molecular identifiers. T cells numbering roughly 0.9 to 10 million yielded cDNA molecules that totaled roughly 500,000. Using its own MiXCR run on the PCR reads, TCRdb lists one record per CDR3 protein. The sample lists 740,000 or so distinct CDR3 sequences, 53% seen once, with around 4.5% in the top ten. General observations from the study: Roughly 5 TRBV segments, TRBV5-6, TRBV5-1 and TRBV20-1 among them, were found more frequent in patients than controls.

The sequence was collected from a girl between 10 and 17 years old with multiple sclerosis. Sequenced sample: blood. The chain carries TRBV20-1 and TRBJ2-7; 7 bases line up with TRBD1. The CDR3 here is CSARGLTGNFYEQYF. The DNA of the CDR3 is TGCAGTGCTAGAGGCCTGACAGGGAATTTCTACGAGCAGTACTTC.